One sample yielded the 23 T cell receptor beta chains listed below, sequenced in a study of Graves' ophthalmopathy and Graves' hyperthyroidism. For repertoire sequencing, the TCR beta CDR3 regions were amplified from RNA transcripts. First-round RT-PCR employed HTBI primers, with a second-round multiplex PCR after it. From the multiplex PCR reads, TCRdb called clonotypes with MiXCR, one entry per CDR3 protein. The data contain roughly 410,000 distinct CDR3 sequences, approximately 15% of them singletons. The sample comprised peripheral blood. The receptors come from a woman between 18 and 29 years old with stable Graves' hyperthyroidism.

This clonotype was found a few times. At one end the junction does not follow the germline gene, possibly because of a read error. J is TRBJ1-1 and V is TRBV7-9, with D possibly matching TRBD1 (5 bases). The CDR3 is 15 amino acids. CDR1 SEHNR and CDR2 FQNEAQ come from the germline V gene (reference sequence). CDR3 region: CASSPSRGTGTEACF. CDR3 nucleotides: TGTGCCAGCAGCCCTTCTCGGGGGACGGGCACTGAAGCTTGCTTT.

This clonotype was recorded only once. The CDR3 ends on some other residue instead of the conserved phenylalanine or tryptophan, so this is likely a read error. V and J are TRBV18 and TRBJ1-2; D is ambiguous. V gave up 0 bases and J gave up 0 bases, with 11 bases separating them. The CDR3 contains 16 residues. Per germline, CDR1 KGHSH and CDR2 LQKENI. The DNA for the CDR3 is TGTGCCAGCTCACCACCGAGTGGAGTAGCTAACTATGGCTACACCGTC. Protein product: CASSPPSGVANYGYTV.

The chain recombines TRBV12-3 or TRBV12-4 with TRBJ1-6; TRBD1 matches 7 bases. Losses at the gene ends were 5 bases for V and 7 bases for J; bases not matched to a gene: 11. The CDR3 spans 16 residues. CDR3 sequence: CASSVIAGTANSPLHF. CDR3 in DNA: TGTGCCAGCAGTGTAATCGCCGGGACAGCAAATTCACCCCTCCACTTT.

This clonotype was observed once. The chain has TRBV19 and TRBJ1-2; tentative D call: TRBD1 (6 bases). Trimming pared 5 bases from V and 5 bases from J, leaving 24 bases between. Germline-derived CDR1 and CDR2 are LNHDA and SQIVND (reference sequence). The CDR3 spans 17 residues. CDR3 sequence (DNA): TGTGCCAGTAGTGGCCTCGACAGGAGTGGTAACGGGTATGGCTACACCTTC. Translated: CASSGLDRSGNGYGYTF. The whole variable domain, remainder taken from reference TRBV19 and TRBJ1-2, is DGGITQSPKYLFRKEGQNVTLSCEQNLNHDAMYWYRQDPGQGLRLIYYSQIVNDFQKGDIAEGYSVSREKKESFPLTVTSAQKNPTAFYLCASSGLDRSGNGYGYTFGSGTRLTVV.

This clonotype was found a few times. A read error may explain this, as a much larger clone is one base away. This chain connects TRBV27 to TRBJ1-2; 9 positions match TRBD1. This CDR3 has 16 amino acids. Germline values: CDR1 MNHEY, CDR2 SMNVEV (reference sequence). In DNA, the CDR3 is TGTGCCAGCAGTTTAGGAAGGGACAGGGATAACTATGGCTTCACCTTC. Protein product: CASSLGRDRDNYGFTF.

This clonotype was seen repeatedly, ten times or more. This sequence joins TRBV11-2 and TRBJ2-7; 10 nucleotides agree with TRBD1. The CDR3 loop spans 17 amino acids. Trimming took 5 bases from V and 4 from J; bases not matched to a gene: 14. In germline, CDR1 is SGHAT, CDR2 FQNNGV. CDR3 amino acids: CASSLFLGTGDRYEQYF. DNA for the CDR3: TGTGCCAGCAGCCTTTTCCTCGGGACAGGGGATCGTTACGAGCAGTACTTC.

The CDR3 spells CASSDSATGELFF. The CDR3 DNA sequence: TGTGCCAGCAGTGACTCGGCCACCGGGGAGCTGTTTTTT. The chain combines TRBV6-4 with TRBJ2-2, with D unresolved. Germline loops: CDR1 MRHNA, CDR2 SNTAGT. Between the trimmed V and J ends, which lost 0 bases and 4 bases, there was a span of 3 bases. This CDR3 is 13 amino acids long.

This clonotype was detected a few times. The chain couples TRBV9 to TRBJ2-7; weak D call: TRBD2 (6 bases). V was trimmed by 4 bases and J by 3 bases, leaving 17 bases between them. This CDR3 has 15 residues. Germline CDR1 and CDR2: SGDLS and YYNGEE. The CDR3 reads CASSLGGAPVYEQYF. DNA of the CDR3: TGTGCCAGCAGCTTAGGCGGGGCCCCTGTCTACGAGCAGTACTTC. The full variable domain, its missing parts supplied by reference TRBV9 and TRBJ2-7, is DSGVTQTPKHLITATGQRVTLRCSPRSGDLSVYWYQQSLDQGLQFLIQYYNGEERAKGNILERFSAQQFPDLHSELNLSSLELGDSALYFCASSLGGAPVYEQYFGPGTRLTVT.

This clonotype was observed many times. V usage is TRBV7-3 and J usage is TRBJ2-7, with TRBD1 as a possible D gene (7 bases). CDR3 length: 13 residues. Trimming stripped 4 bases from V and 6 bases from J, with 13 bases between. Germline lookup yields CDR1 SGHTA and CDR2 FQGTGA. In DNA form, the CDR3 reads TGTGCCAGCAGCTCCCACAGGGGAGGCGAGCAGTACTTC. Its protein product is CASSSHRGGEQYF.

This clonotype was seen many times. The chain carries TRBV6-5 and TRBJ2-5; 8 bases match TRBD2. J was trimmed by 1 base and V by 7 bases; bases with no gene match: 8. This CDR3 is 15 amino acids long. Germline loops: CDR1 MNHEY, CDR2 SVGAGI. DNA of the CDR3: TGTGCCAGCACCCTAACGGGGGGGATCCAAGAGACCCAGTACTTC. This codes for CASTLTGGIQETQYF.

This clonotype was detected ten times or more. V usage is TRBV9 and J usage is TRBJ2-5; TRBD2 agrees at 9 bases. The germline gives CDR1 SGDLS, CDR2 YYNGEE. This CDR3 has 15 amino acids. V gave up 0 bases and J gave up 4 bases; unmatched junction bases: 4. CDR3 in amino acids: CASSVASGARETQYF. The DNA of the CDR3 is TGTGCCAGCAGCGTAGCTAGCGGGGCTCGAGAGACCCAGTACTTC.

This clonotype has more than one count but fewer than ten. The chain combines TRBV10-2 with TRBJ1-5; D remains ambiguous. Germline lookup yields CDR1 WSHSY and CDR2 SAAADI. V gave up 7 bases and J gave up 4 bases, with 11 bases separating them. CDR3 length: 13 residues. The CDR3 spells CASTSGVNQPQHF. The CDR3 coding sequence is TGCGCCAGCACCTCAGGCGTAAATCAGCCCCAGCATTTT.

This clonotype occurred a few times. A much larger clonotype is one base distant, so this may be a read error. The chain employs TRBV7-9 and TRBJ1-1; 9 nucleotides agree with TRBD1. This CDR3 has 15 amino acids. The V gene's germline CDR1 is SEHNR and CDR2 FQNEAQ (reference sequence). The DNA for the CDR3 is TGTGTCACCACGAACAGGGGGCAACTGAACACTGAAGCTTTCTTT. It yields the protein CVTTNRGQLNTEAFF.

This clonotype was picked up many times. The V gene is TRBV7-6, the J gene TRBJ1-6; D is ambiguous. This CDR3 spans 16 amino acids. With 5 bases removed from V and 7 bases from J, the gap between germline ends came to 18 bases. Germline CDR1 and CDR2: SGHVS and FNYEAQ. In DNA, the CDR3 is TGTGCCAGCAGCCCCCTGGGGAGGAAATGGAATTCACCCCTCCACTTT. It encodes CASSPLGRKWNSPLHF.

This clonotype was counted at least ten times. The chain couples TRBV5-6 to TRBJ2-7; D ambiguous. The CDR3 has 16 residues. Per the germline V gene, CDR1 is SGHDT and CDR2 is YYEEEE. Trimming shortened V by 0 bases and J by 2 bases, and 15 bases separated the two germline ends. The CDR3 region is CASSLEGLRLTYEQYF. CDR3 DNA sequence: TGTGCCAGCAGCTTGGAAGGGTTGAGACTTACCTACGAGCAGTACTTC.

The table lists this clonotype with a few counts. This may be a read error: a much more frequent sequence differs by one nucleotide. The V gene is TRBV15, the J gene TRBJ1-1; D is unclear. The CDR3 contains 12 residues. The germline V gene encodes CDR1 LNHNV and CDR2 YYDKDF (reference sequence). CDR3 DNA sequence: TGTTCCACTACTGGGGTGCACACTGAAGCTTTCTTT. Protein sequence: CSTTGVHTEAFF.

This clonotype was counted many times. This chain uses TRBV7-2 with TRBJ1-2; weak D call: TRBD1 (6 bases). The ends were cut back, 1 base at V and 7 bases at J, with 19 bases in the middle. This CDR3 spans 16 amino acids. CDR1 is SGHTA and CDR2 is FQGNSA in the germline V gene. CDR3 in amino acids: CASSLGGGREGGGYTF. DNA for the CDR3: TGTGCCAGCAGCTTAGGCGGGGGCAGGGAAGGTGGTGGCTACACCTTC.

Many counts were recorded for this clonotype. The chain recombines TRBV6-5 with TRBJ1-1; D gene uncertain. V was shortened by 6 bases and J by 1 base, with 15 bases between the two germline ends. This CDR3 is 15 amino acids long. Germline V gene lookup returns CDR1 MNHEY and CDR2 SVGAGI. The CDR3 reads CASRGVEAPNTEAFF. In DNA form, the CDR3 reads TGTGCCAGCAGAGGTGTGGAGGCGCCGAACACTGAAGCTTTCTTT.

The chain joins TRBV20-1 to TRBJ1-5; D possibly corresponds to TRBD1 (6 bases). The CDR3 has 14 residues. Between the trimmed V and J ends, which lost 3 bases and 2 bases, there was a span of 11 bases. The germline CDR1 and CDR2 sequences are DFQATT and SNEGSKA (reference sequence). The CDR3 reads CSARAGEGNQPQHF. The CDR3 DNA reads TGCAGTGCTAGGGCAGGGGAGGGCAATCAGCCCCAGCATTTT.

The sample holds one count of this clonotype. The V call is TRBV12-3 or TRBV12-4, the J call TRBJ1-1; no firm D call. The V end lost 7 bases, the J end lost 4 bases, and 13 bases lay between the germline ends. The CDR3 has 13 residues. CDR3 region: CASTLSVGTEAFF. The CDR3 bases are TGTGCCAGCACTCTCTCGGTGGGCACTGAAGCTTTCTTT.

The sample holds many counts of this clonotype. The chain has TRBV27 and TRBJ1-2; D is perhaps TRBD1 (6 bases). This CDR3 region has 16 residues. CDR1 is MNHEY and CDR2 is SMNVEV in the germline V gene (reference sequence). V dropped 4 bases and J dropped 3 bases, with 18 bases sitting between them. CDR3 protein: CASSSAGTRKYYGYTF. CDR3 nucleotides: TGTGCCAGCAGTTCCGCCGGGACAAGAAAGTACTATGGCTACACCTTC.

In this sample, this clonotype turned up many times. V and J are TRBV29-1 and TRBJ2-7; D gene uncertain. CDR1 and CDR2 from the germline V gene are SQVTM and ANQGSEA. V shed 7 bases and J shed 3 bases, with 13 bases lying between them. This CDR3 is 12 amino acids long. The CDR3 is CSGVAPSYEQYF. Here the CDR3 DNA reads TGCAGCGGGGTGGCGCCGAGCTACGAGCAGTACTTC.

This clonotype was picked up a small number of times. The J gene is TRBJ2-5, the V gene TRBV27; the D is unclear. Deletions cut 6 bases from V and 9 bases from J, with 8 bases between. Germline V lookup: CDR1 MNHEY, CDR2 SMNVEV (reference sequence). The length of the CDR3 is 10 residues. The CDR3 region is CASSPRAQYF. The DNA of the CDR3 is TGTGCCAGCAGCCCCCGGGCCCAGTACTTC.